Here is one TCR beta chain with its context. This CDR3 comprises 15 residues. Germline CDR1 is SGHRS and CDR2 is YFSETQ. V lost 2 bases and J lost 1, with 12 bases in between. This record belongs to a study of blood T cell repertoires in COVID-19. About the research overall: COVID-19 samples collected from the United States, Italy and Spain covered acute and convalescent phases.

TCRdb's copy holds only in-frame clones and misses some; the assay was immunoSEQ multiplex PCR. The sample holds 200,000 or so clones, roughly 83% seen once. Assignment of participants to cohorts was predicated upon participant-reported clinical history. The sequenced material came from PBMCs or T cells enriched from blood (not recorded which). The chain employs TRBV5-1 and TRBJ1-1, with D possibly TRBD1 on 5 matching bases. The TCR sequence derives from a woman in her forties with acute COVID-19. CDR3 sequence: CASSFSGRGNTEAFF. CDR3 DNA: TGCGCCAGCAGCTTCTCGGGGAGGGGGAACACTGAAGCTTTCTTT.